This T cell receptor (beta chain) emerged from a study of CD8 T cells in Susac syndrome. Germline values: CDR1 SGHTA, CDR2 FQGTGA. The germline V and J ends were trimmed by 3 bases and 3 bases, with 8 bases remaining between them. The CDR3 has 13 residues. Random-hexamer reverse transcription was applied to 0.5 to 1 ug RNA. TCRdb passed the immunoSEQ multiplex PCR reads through MiXCR, listing each CDR3 protein once. The profile shows 160,000 or so distinct CDR3 sequences, approximately 95% of them singletons. Source material: CD8+ T cells from PBMCs. This rearrangement joins TRBV7-3 to TRBJ2-5; D unclear. The clonotype was recovered from a human donor with multiple sclerosis. The CDR3 DNA follows: TGTGCCAGCAGCTTGGCAAATGAAGAGACCCAGTACTTC. Translation: CASSLANEETQYF.